This T cell receptor (beta chain) was captured in a study of human thymus T cells. Assay: immunoSEQ multiplex PCR; the TCRdb copy retains only in-frame clones and omits some. Found here are roughly 86,000 clones, 90% to 97% of them singletons; the top ten hold 0.025% to 0.035%. During corrective heart surgery, resections were taken, and the thymus tissue came from them. Donors consisted of healthy Finnish infants (having corrective surgery for congenital heart defects). The germline gives CDR1 SNHLY, CDR2 FYNNEI. V was clipped by 4 bases and J by 4 bases, with 10 bases between them. The CDR3 covers 13 residues. Notes on the study in general: Related research found strongly overlapping thymic repertoires in unrelated individuals. Thymic and blood repertoires appeared to carry a bias in their V and J gene usage.

As for this clone: The antigen is unknown.

This receptor was identified in a boy in the first two years of life with a congenital heart defect but otherwise immunologically healthy. The chain joins TRBV2 to TRBJ1-2; no firm D call. The sample taken for sequencing was thymus tissue. CDR3 residues: CASSAGGSYGYTF. The CDR3 bases are TGTGCCAGCAGTGCCGGAGGGAGCTATGGCTACACCTTC.